This entry concerns a single TCR beta chain. Its cognate antigen is unknown. The CDR3 totals 14 residues. Germline V gene lookup returns CDR1 SGHDN and CDR2 FVKESK. V shed 2 bases and J 6 bases; nucleotides not matched to a gene: 6. What was amplified from RNA transcripts were TCR beta CDR3 regions. RT-PCR in the first round (using the HTBI primer set) targeted the TCR CDR3. TCRdb re-called the multiplex PCR reads through MiXCR, storing one row per CDR3 protein. The repertoire holds 650,000 to 800,000 distinct CDR3 sequences, with about 45% as singletons. This sample is drawn from a study of T cells in Graves' hyperthyroidism and ophthalmopathy. In making diagnoses, clinical symptoms, serum thyroxine and TRAb, thyroid ultrasound and orbital computed tomography were all used. Notes on the study in general: Stable hyperthyroidism and ophthalmopathy were separated using 13 V-J signatures. The model made its ophthalmopathy prediction, and onset followed a median 6.5 months later. Most thyroid clonotypes with frequency above 0.001 were detected in blood.

The J gene is TRBJ1-2, the V gene TRBV14; 7 bases line up with TRBD1. The source material was peripheral blood or thyroid tissue (not recorded which). The sequence was collected from an adult man with Graves' disease, either hyperthyroidism or ophthalmopathy (not recorded which). CDR3 sequence reads: CASSQRDSLHGYTF. In nucleotides, the CDR3 is TGTGCCAGCAGCCAACGGGACAGTCTTCATGGCTACACCTTC.